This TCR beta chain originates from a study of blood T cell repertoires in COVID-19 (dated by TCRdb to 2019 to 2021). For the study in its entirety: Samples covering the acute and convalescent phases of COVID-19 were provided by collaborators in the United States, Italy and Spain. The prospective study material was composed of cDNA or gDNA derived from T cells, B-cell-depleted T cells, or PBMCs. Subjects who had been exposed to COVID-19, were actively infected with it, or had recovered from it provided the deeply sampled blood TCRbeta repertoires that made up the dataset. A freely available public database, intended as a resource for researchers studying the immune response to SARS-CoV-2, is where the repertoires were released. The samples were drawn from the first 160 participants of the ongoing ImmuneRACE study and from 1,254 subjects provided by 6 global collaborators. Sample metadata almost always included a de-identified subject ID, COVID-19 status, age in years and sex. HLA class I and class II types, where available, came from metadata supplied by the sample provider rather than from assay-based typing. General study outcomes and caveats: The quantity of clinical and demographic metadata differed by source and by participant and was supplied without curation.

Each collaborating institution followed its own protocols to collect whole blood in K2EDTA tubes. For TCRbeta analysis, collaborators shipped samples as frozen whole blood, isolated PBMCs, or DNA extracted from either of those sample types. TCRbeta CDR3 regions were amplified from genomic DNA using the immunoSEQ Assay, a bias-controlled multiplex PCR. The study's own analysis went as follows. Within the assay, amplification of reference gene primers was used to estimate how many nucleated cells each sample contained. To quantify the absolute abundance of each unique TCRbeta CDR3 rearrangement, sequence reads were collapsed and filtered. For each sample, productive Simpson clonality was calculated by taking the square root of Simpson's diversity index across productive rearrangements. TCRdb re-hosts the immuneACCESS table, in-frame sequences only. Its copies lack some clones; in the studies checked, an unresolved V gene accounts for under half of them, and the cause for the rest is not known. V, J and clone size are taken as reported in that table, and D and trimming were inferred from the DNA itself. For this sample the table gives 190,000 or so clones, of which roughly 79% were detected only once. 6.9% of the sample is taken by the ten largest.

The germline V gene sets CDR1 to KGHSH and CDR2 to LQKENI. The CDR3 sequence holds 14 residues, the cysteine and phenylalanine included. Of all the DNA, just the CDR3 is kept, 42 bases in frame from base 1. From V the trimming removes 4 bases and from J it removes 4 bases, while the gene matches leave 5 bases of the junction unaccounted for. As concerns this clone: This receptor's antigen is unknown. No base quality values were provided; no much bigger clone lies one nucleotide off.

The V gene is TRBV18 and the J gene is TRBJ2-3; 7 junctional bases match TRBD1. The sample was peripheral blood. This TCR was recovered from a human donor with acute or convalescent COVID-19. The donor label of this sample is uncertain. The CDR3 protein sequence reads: CASSQDRVADTQYF. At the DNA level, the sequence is TGTGCCAGCTCACAAGACAGGGTCGCAGATACGCAGTATTTT.